These 4 T cell receptor beta chains originate from one sample sequenced in a study of blood T cell repertoires in COVID-19. The method was immunoSEQ multiplex PCR; TCRdb's version includes in-frame clones alone and lacks a portion of them. The sample comprises approximately 260,000 clones, around nine tenths of which are singletons, and 1.9% rests with the top ten. Sequenced input: PBMCs or T cells enriched from blood (not recorded which). The receptors were sampled from an older woman who had recovered from COVID-19.

The chain links TRBV28 to TRBJ2-2; perhaps TRBD2 as D (5 bases). This CDR3 is 14 amino acids long. The ends were cut back, 2 bases at V and 7 bases at J, with 11 bases in the middle. Germline V gene lookup returns CDR1 MDHEN and CDR2 SYDVKM. The CDR3 reads CASSLRGPGGELFF. The CDR3 DNA sequence: TGTGCCAGCAGTTTAAGAGGGCCTGGCGGGGAGCTGTTTTTT.

The chain recombines TRBV5-1 with TRBJ1-3; D unresolved. CDR1 is SGHRS and CDR2 is YFSETQ in the germline V gene. The germline V and J ends were trimmed by 0 bases and 2 bases, with 12 bases remaining between them. The CDR3 sequence is 16 residues long. For the CDR3, the DNA is TGCGCCAGCAGCTTGGCCGGTACAGTGGCTGGAAACACCATATATTTT. Its translation is CASSLAGTVAGNTIYF.

The chain carries TRBV28 and TRBJ2-5; TRBD2 might be the D (5 bases). The germline gives CDR1 MDHEN, CDR2 SYDVKM. The CDR3 covers 13 residues. V lost 5 bases, J lost 5 bases, and 12 bases lay in between. The CDR3 nucleotides read TGTGCCAGCAGTCCGCGGGTGGAGGAGACCCAGTACTTC. Translated, it gives CASSPRVEETQYF. The full variable domain, rest sourced from reference TRBV28 and TRBJ2-5, is DVKVTQSSRYLVKRTGEKVFLECVQDMDHENMFWYRQDPGLGLRLIYFSYDVKMKEKGDIPEGYSVSREKKERFSLILESASTNQTSMYLCASSPRVEETQYFGPGTRLLVL.

The chain joins TRBV6-6 to TRBJ1-4; D possibly corresponds to TRBD1 (6 bases). This CDR3 is built from 11 residues. Germline V lookup: CDR1 MNHNY, CDR2 SVGAGI (reference sequence). The ends were cut back, 4 bases at V and 13 bases at J, with 10 bases in the middle. In DNA form, the CDR3 reads TGTGCCAGCAGTTCAGGGGATAGACTGTTTTTT. Its translation: CASSSGDRLFF.